Shown below are 5 T cell receptor beta chains from a single sample sequenced in a study of blood T cell repertoires in COVID-19. Profiled with immunoSEQ multiplex PCR; TCRdb holds only in-frame clones, not every one. The sample has some 99,000 clones; 80% to 90% are singletons. The source material was peripheral blood. The receptors shown here come from a human donor in a cohort sampled during active COVID-19.

The chain uses TRBV15 and TRBJ2-3; the match to TRBD2 covers 10 bases. V lost 2 bases to trimming and J lost 3 bases; unmatched junction nucleotides: 5. Germline assignment: CDR1 LNHNV and CDR2 YYDKDF (reference sequence). CDR3 size: 16 residues. The DNA for the CDR3 is TGTGCCACCAGCAGAAGACTAGCGGGTTTAACAGATACGCAGTATTTT. This gives the protein CATSRRLAGLTDTQYF.

This clone was recorded only once. V usage is TRBV7-8 and J usage is TRBJ2-7; perhaps TRBD1 as D (6 bases). Per germline, CDR1 SGHVS and CDR2 FQNEAQ. The CDR3 sequence is 13 residues long. With 1 base removed from V and 10 bases from J, the gap between germline ends came to 14 bases. In nucleotides, the CDR3 is TGTGCCAGCAGCTTAGACAGGGAATCGGAACAGTACTTC. Translation: CASSLDRESEQYF.

The rearrangement uses TRBV24-1 and TRBJ2-3; D remains ambiguous. Trimming cost V 2 bases and J 6 bases, with 8 bases left between them. CDR3 length: 13 residues. Germline V lookup: CDR1 KGHDR, CDR2 SFDVKD. CDR3 sequence: CATSDSYQDTQYF. CDR3 in DNA: TGTGCCACCAGTGATTCATACCAGGATACGCAGTATTTT.

The rearrangement links TRBV6-2 or TRBV6-3 to TRBJ2-7, with D possibly TRBD1 on 6 matching bases. Per germline, CDR1 MNHEY and CDR2 SVGEGT. There are 17 residues in the CDR3. With 2 bases removed from V and 0 bases from J, the gap between germline ends came to 17 bases. The chain's CDR3 is CASSYRGQTGTSYEQYF. In DNA form, the CDR3 reads TGTGCCAGCAGTTACCGAGGGCAGACAGGTACCTCCTACGAGCAGTACTTC.

CDR3 nucleotides: TGTGCCAGCAGCCCCCCCCGGGACTACCACTCCTACAATGAGCAGTTCTTC. This encodes CASSPPRDYHSYNEQFF. This chain uses TRBV7-9 with TRBJ2-1; 7 bases match TRBD2. The CDR3 spans 17 residues. After removal of 5 bases from V and 0 bases from J, the junction contained 10 bases not matched to a gene. The germline V gene has CDR1 SEHNR and CDR2 FQNEAQ (reference sequence).